These T cell receptor beta chains were read from a single sample in a study of blood T cells in healthy people across ages. TCRdb processed the 5' RACE reads anew with MiXCR; each CDR3 protein has one entry. The sample lists over 700,000 distinct CDR3 sequences; 40% to 65% were seen once. The specimen sequenced was blood. Source of these receptors: a man at least 80 years old in good health. Both conserved end residues are part of each CDR3. Each record gives: clone size, D gene, V gene, J gene, CDR3 protein, CDR3 DNA. A D gene is named only where the DNA matches it firmly. Not every row has a clone size; where given, it reads once, few, many or a size class.

NA	NA	TRBV10-3	TRBJ2-7	CAISESLEEQYF	TGTGCCATCAGTGAGTCTTTGGAAGAGCAGTACTTC
NA	NA	TRBV4-1	TRBJ2-7	CASSQESPAARRSEQYF	TGCGCCAGCAGCCAAGAATCCCCAGCGGCCAGACGCAGCGAGCAGTACTTC
NA	NA	TRBV28	TRBJ2-3	CASLSGRPTDTQYF	TGTGCCAGTTTAAGCGGGCGGCCCACAGATACGCAGTATTTT
NA	TRBD1	TRBV9	TRBJ1-6	CASSVVVWDRSLHF	TGTGCCAGCAGCGTAGTTGTTTGGGACAGATCCCTCCACTTT
NA	NA	TRBV11-2	TRBJ1-1	CASSVQGSKTEAFF	TGTGCCAGCAGCGTACAGGGTTCTAAGACTGAAGCTTTCTTT
NA	TRBD2	TRBV20-1	TRBJ2-7	CSARDLLAGVSDEQYF	TGCAGTGCTAGAGACCTACTAGCGGGAGTGTCGGACGAGCAGTACTTC
NA	NA	TRBV9	TRBJ2-5	CASSVAPTGRETQYF	TGTGCCAGCAGCGTAGCCCCCACAGGGCGAGAGACCCAGTACTTC
few	NA	TRBV10-3	TRBJ2-3	CAISPGRYAYF	TGTGCCATCAGCCCTGGGAGATACGCGTATTTT
NA	TRBD1	TRBV5-1	TRBJ2-7	CASSFRPGGPYEQYF	TGCGCCAGCAGCTTCAGGCCAGGGGGACCCTACGAGCAGTACTTC
few	TRBD2	TRBV29-1	TRBJ2-7	CSVDGLGGRYYEQYF	TGCAGCGTTGATGGGTTAGGCGGGAGGTACTACGAGCAGTACTTC
few	TRBD1	TRBV6-5	TRBJ1-1	CASRGTGDKNTEAFF	TGTGCCAGCAGAGGGACAGGGGACAAGAACACTGAAGCTTTCTTT